In its sample, the clone carrying this TCR beta chain was seen a few times. Its antigen remains unknown. A J-beta primer mix and a sample-barcoded 5' primer were used in a second PCR of roughly 6 to 12 cycles. MiXCR, run by TCRdb on the 5' RACE reads, gives a single entry per CDR3 protein. The table shows over 1.5 million distinct CDR3 sequences, with about 50% occurring only once. Donors were healthy Caucasian individuals from Russia aged roughly 6 to 90. V was clipped by 4 bases and J by 6 bases, with 13 bases between them. Germline lookup yields CDR1 LGHNA and CDR2 YNFKEQ. The CDR3 runs to 14 residues. This sample is part of a study of blood T cells in healthy people across ages. Whole-study results and caveats: Estimated diversity that came from one million T cells was considered an underestimate.

Sequencing was performed on blood. The chain is built from TRBV4-2 and TRBJ2-1, with D unresolved. This receptor was identified in a woman aged 40-49 years in good health. As DNA, the CDR3 is TGTGCCAGCAGCCGGCTCACAGTACCCAATGAGCAGTTCTTC. Amino acid sequence: CASSRLTVPNEQFF.